These 17 T cell receptor beta chains share one sample of origin, sequenced in a study of radiotherapy plus CTLA-4 blockade in lung cancer. Sequenced by immunoSEQ multiplex PCR; TCRdb stores in-frame clones only, minus some. The table has tens of thousands of clones, approximately 86% seen once. The sequenced sample was peripheral blood, obtained from a patient treated with radiotherapy plus ipilimumab. Receptors originate from a human donor with non-small cell lung cancer that progressed on radiotherapy plus ipilimumab.

The rearrangement joins TRBV5-1 to TRBJ2-5; maybe TRBD1 (6 bases). V was cut by 4 bases and J by 0 bases, with 16 bases left in between. Germline V gene data show CDR1 as SGHRS and CDR2 as YFSETQ. The CDR3 runs to 16 residues. The CDR3 sequence is CASSPVGGAYQETQYF. In DNA form, the CDR3 reads TGCGCCAGCAGCCCGGTTGGGGGCGCGTACCAAGAGACCCAGTACTTC.

The table lists this clone with a count of one. J is TRBJ2-1 and V is TRBV5-1; TRBD1 aligns across 8 bases. The ends lost 4 bases at V and 7 bases at J; junction bases unmatched: 7. Germline values: CDR1 SGHRS, CDR2 YFSETQ. The length of the CDR3 is 14 residues. This CDR3 is CASSRGQGENEQFF. As DNA, the CDR3 is TGCGCCAGCAGCAGAGGACAGGGTGAGAATGAGCAGTTCTTC.

The V and J genes are TRBV6-1 and TRBJ2-7, with D perhaps TRBD2 (5 bases). The V and J ends lost 7 bases and 0 bases respectively, with 13 bases between them. The CDR3 spans 14 residues. Germline values: CDR1 MNHNS, CDR2 SASEGT. CDR3 region: CASTGVYYSYEQYF. The CDR3 coding sequence is TGTGCCAGCACCGGGGTTTACTACTCCTACGAGCAGTACTTC.

This rearrangement joins TRBV5-4 to TRBJ2-5, with TRBD1 matching over 9 bases. Germline V gene data show CDR1 as SGHNT and CDR2 as YYREEE (reference sequence). V trimming: 1 base; J trimming: 4 bases; junction bases outside the gene matches: 5. The CDR3 has 15 amino acids. CDR3 residues: CASSLKGDRAETQYF. In DNA, the CDR3 is TGTGCCAGCAGCTTGAAAGGGGACAGGGCAGAGACCCAGTACTTC.

The chain couples TRBV29-1 to TRBJ1-1; the match to TRBD1 covers 8 bases. This CDR3 is 14 amino acids long. Trimming at V came to 6 bases and at J to 6 bases, leaving 12 bases not matched to a gene. Germline CDR1 SQVTM, CDR2 ANQGSEA. The CDR3 reads CSVPRGQGGAEAFF. DNA for the CDR3: TGCAGCGTACCAAGAGGACAGGGTGGGGCTGAAGCTTTCTTT.

The rearrangement uses TRBV5-6 and TRBJ1-1; TRBD1 aligns across 7 bases. Trimming cost V 4 bases and J 0 bases; bases outside gene matches: 9. Germline V lookup: CDR1 SGHDT, CDR2 YYEEEE. The CDR3 runs 16 residues. In DNA, the CDR3 is TGTGCCAGCAGCCCAGGGGGGCCGGTTTTGAACACTGAAGCTTTCTTT. Residues: CASSPGGPVLNTEAFF. The variable domain in full, completed from reference TRBV5-6 and TRBJ1-1, reads DAGVTQSPTHLIKTRGQQVTLRCSPKSGHDTVSWYQQALGQGPQFIFQYYEEEERQRGNFPDRFSGHQFPNYSSELNVNALLLGDSALYLCASSPGGPVLNTEAFFGQGTRLTVV.

This clone has just one count. The V gene is TRBV27, the J gene TRBJ2-7; 10 bases match TRBD1. Germline V CDR1 and CDR2: MNHEY, SMNVEV (reference sequence). There are 15 residues in the CDR3. J was trimmed by 4 bases and V by 4 bases; bases with no gene match: 7. This CDR3 reads CASSSPGQGVYEQYF. In nucleotides, the CDR3 is TGTGCCAGCAGTTCCCCCGGACAGGGGGTATACGAGCAGTACTTC.

The chain carries TRBV19 and TRBJ1-1, with 8 bases lining up with TRBD1. J was trimmed by 8 bases and V by 8 bases; bases with no gene match: 10. CDR1 is LNHDA and CDR2 is SQIVND in the germline V gene (reference sequence). The CDR3 consists of 13 residues. The CDR3 coding sequence is TGTGCCAGTCGCATACAGGGGGGATCCGAAGCTTTCTTT. Translated, it gives CASRIQGGSEAFF.

The V and J genes are TRBV10-1 and TRBJ2-6, with 10 bases fitting TRBD1. The germline CDR1 and CDR2 sequences are WNHNN and SYGVQD (reference sequence). V gave up 8 bases and J gave up 0 bases; unmatched junction bases: 13. This CDR3 spans 19 amino acids. CDR3 amino acids: CASPRRTGGQSSGANVLTF. The DNA for the CDR3 is TGCGCCAGCCCCCGTAGGACAGGGGGGCAAAGCTCTGGGGCCAACGTCCTGACTTTC.

This clone was seen a few times. The rearrangement uses TRBV6-4 and TRBJ2-7; 8 bases match TRBD1. The germline V gene has CDR1 MRHNA and CDR2 SNTAGT. The CDR3 loop spans 17 amino acids. V trimming: 0 bases; J trimming: 2 bases; junction bases outside the gene matches: 9. CDR3 region: CASSDSMQGAGTYEQYF. Here the CDR3 DNA reads TGTGCCAGCAGTGACTCGATGCAGGGGGCCGGAACCTACGAGCAGTACTTC.

The rearrangement joins TRBV7-2 to TRBJ1-2; D may be TRBD1 (6 bases). The CDR3 extends over 18 amino acids. V lost 1 base to trimming and J lost 1 base, with 19 bases between them. Germline values: CDR1 SGHTA, CDR2 FQGNSA. This chain's CDR3 is CASSLGPGDNPGNYGYTF. CDR3 coding DNA: TGTGCCAGCAGCTTAGGGCCAGGGGATAATCCCGGTAACTATGGCTACACCTTC.

The chain combines TRBV19 with TRBJ2-3; D is unclear. V lost 5 bases and J lost 3, with 15 bases in between. Per the germline V gene, CDR1 is LNHDA and CDR2 is SQIVND (reference sequence). The CDR3 is 15 residues long. The CDR3 DNA is TGTGCCAGTAGTCCCCCAGGAAGGGAAACAGATACGCAGTATTTT. Protein sequence: CASSPPGRETDTQYF.

This chain joins TRBV5-4 and TRBJ2-3, with D perhaps TRBD1 or TRBD2 (5 bases each). V was clipped by 4 bases and J by 6 bases, with 12 bases between them. The CDR3 sequence is 13 residues long. CDR1 is SGHNT, CDR2 YYREEE, per germline (reference sequence). CDR3 sequence (DNA): TGTGCCAGCAGCCACCAGGGAGCGGATACGCAGTATTTT. Translation: CASSHQGADTQYF.

This chain links TRBV19 with TRBJ1-1; D not resolved. The CDR3 sequence is 14 residues long. Looked up from germline, CDR1 is LNHDA and CDR2 is SQIVND (reference sequence). Trimming pared 7 bases from V and 4 bases from J, leaving 16 bases between. CDR3 sequence (DNA): TGTGCCAGTATCCGGGAGGGCTCCCTCACTGAAGCTTTCTTT. Its protein is CASIREGSLTEAFF.

The chain has TRBV5-4 and TRBJ2-3; possible D gene TRBD1, 5 bases. Germline V lookup: CDR1 SGHNT, CDR2 YYREEE (reference sequence). This CDR3 has 12 amino acids. The V and J ends lost 1 base and 5 bases respectively, with 5 bases between them. The CDR3: CASSLRGDTQYF. The CDR3 DNA reads TGTGCCAGCAGCTTGAGGGGAGATACGCAGTATTTT.

The genes are TRBV5-1 and TRBJ2-7; 12 bases match TRBD1. V lost 6 bases to trimming and J lost 6 bases; unmatched junction nucleotides: 10. The CDR3 consists of 15 residues. CDR1 is SGHRS, CDR2 YFSETQ, per germline. CDR3 region: CASTFGGQGAFEQYF. The CDR3, as DNA: TGCGCCAGCACCTTTGGGGGACAGGGGGCGTTCGAGCAGTACTTC.

The rearrangement joins TRBV11-3 to TRBJ1-1; D not certain. This CDR3 has 13 residues. Trimming cost V 5 bases and J 1 base, with 8 bases left between them. Germline lookup yields CDR1 SGHNT and CDR2 YENEEA. CDR3 coding DNA: TGTGCCAGCAGCCCAGCTAAGAACACTGAAGCTTTCTTT. Its protein is CASSPAKNTEAFF.